The 31 T cell receptor beta chains listed next were all sequenced from one sample in a study of control samples from healthy donors and cancer patients. TCRdb's copy holds only in-frame clones and misses some; the assay was immunoSEQ multiplex PCR. The sample holds about 200,000 clones. The sequencing input was blood. The source is a woman in her twenties or thirties in good health.

The chain links TRBV6-6 to TRBJ2-3; 7 positions match TRBD1. Germline V CDR1 and CDR2: MNHNY, SVGAGI (reference sequence). This CDR3 is 15 amino acids long. V lost 2 bases and J lost 8; bases outside the gene matches: 10. DNA of the CDR3: TGTGCCAGCAGTTACGTCAACAGGGGTAATGGTACGCAGTATTTT. Protein: CASSYVNRGNGTQYF.

The chain couples TRBV7-2 to TRBJ1-1; D is unresolved. V dropped 3 bases and J dropped 5 bases, with 16 bases sitting between them. Per the germline V gene, CDR1 is SGHTA and CDR2 is FQGNSA. The CDR3 length is 15 residues. The CDR3 nucleotides are TGTGCCAGCAGCTTTAGTGTGGGCGTGGGTACTGAAGCTTTCTTT. Translated: CASSFSVGVGTEAFF.

Of note for this clone: This CDR3 is also generated by other DNA sequences in the sample. V and J are TRBV3-1 (or the pseudogene TRBV3-2) and TRBJ1-2; 8 bases match TRBD1. J was trimmed by 6 bases and V by 3 bases; bases with no gene match: 0. The CDR3 has 12 residues. From germline, CDR1 is LGHDT and CDR2 YNNKEL (reference sequence). CDR3 sequence: CASSQTGDGYTF. For the CDR3, the DNA is TGTGCCAGCAGCCAGACAGGGGATGGCTACACCTTC.

The chain joins TRBV4-1 to TRBJ1-3; no clear D gene. Germline V gives CDR1 MGHRA, CDR2 YSYEKL. With 2 bases removed from V and 1 base from J, the gap between germline ends came to 15 bases. The CDR3 is made up of 17 amino acids. CDR3 region: CASSQSDIRLSGNTIYF. CDR3 DNA: TGCGCCAGCAGCCAATCAGACATTCGTTTATCTGGAAACACCATATATTTT.

V and J are TRBV2 and TRBJ2-5, with D perhaps given as TRBD1 or TRBD2 (7 bases each). Germline V gives CDR1 SNHLY, CDR2 FYNNEI. V was pared by 6 bases and J by 9 bases, with 23 bases between. The CDR3 contains 15 residues. In DNA form, the CDR3 reads TGTGCCAGCAGATATCTCAGGGGGGGGCAGGGAGCCCAGTACTTC. This codes for CASRYLRGGQGAQYF.

The chain is built from TRBV9 and TRBJ1-1; 9 bases are shared with TRBD1. This CDR3 has 14 amino acids. The V and J ends lost 3 bases and 11 bases, in that order; junction bases with no gene match: 11. Looked up from germline, CDR1 is SGDLS and CDR2 is YYNGEE. CDR3 in DNA: TGTGCCAGCAGCGCGCGAGGGGGGACAGGGAACGCTTTCTTT. Translation gives CASSARGGTGNAFF.

The J gene is TRBJ1-1, the V gene TRBV5-1; 8 bases agree with TRBD1. CDR1 is SGHRS, CDR2 YFSETQ, per germline. The CDR3 contains 15 residues. With 0 bases clipped from V and 3 bases from J, the junction kept 4 bases outside the gene matches. For the CDR3, the DNA is TGCGCCAGCAGCTTGGCAGGGGGCGGGGACACTGAAGCTTTCTTT. Residues: CASSLAGGGDTEAFF.

The chain joins TRBV4-1 to TRBJ1-3, with 7 positions matching TRBD1. Trimming took 2 bases from V and 5 from J; bases not matched to a gene: 6. There are 15 residues in the CDR3. Germline V CDR1 and CDR2: MGHRA, YSYEKL. The DNA of the CDR3 is TGCGCCAGCAGCCAAAAACCGGGACAGAGAAACACCATATATTTT. Amino acids: CASSQKPGQRNTIYF.

V gene TRBV5-1 combines with J gene TRBJ1-2; 7 bases are a match to TRBD1. Per germline, CDR1 SGHRS and CDR2 YFSETQ. Trimming took 4 bases from V and 3 from J; bases not matched to a gene: 6. CDR3 size: 14 residues. DNA for the CDR3: TGCGCCAGCAGCCATCCCGGGACAGACTATGGCTACACCTTC. Protein sequence: CASSHPGTDYGYTF.

This chain joins TRBV30 and TRBJ2-2; no firm D call. V was clipped by 3 bases and J by 5 bases, with 7 bases between them. The CDR3 totals 12 residues. The V gene's germline CDR1 is GTSNPN and CDR2 SVGIG (reference sequence). CDR3 nucleotide sequence: TGTGCCTGGAGCCCCGGGACCGGGGAGCTGTTTTTT. It is translated as CAWSPGTGELFF.

The genes are TRBV21-1 and TRBJ1-2. TRBV21-1 is a pseudogene segment. The CDR3 runs 10 residues. CDR3 nucleotides: TGTGCCAGCAGCAAAGGGACTTTCACCTTC. Translating gives CASSKGTFTF.

The J gene is TRBJ1-3, the V gene TRBV3-1 (or the pseudogene TRBV3-2); TRBD1 aligns across 7 bases. This CDR3 region has 16 residues. CDR1 is LGHDT and CDR2 is YNNKEL in the germline V gene (reference sequence). The V segment lost 3 bases and the J segment 0 bases; nucleotides outside the gene matches: 5. The CDR3 is CASSQDGTVSGNTIYF. DNA for the CDR3: TGTGCCAGCAGCCAGGATGGGACAGTCTCTGGAAACACCATATATTTT.

About this clone itself: This CDR3 is also generated by other DNA sequences in the sample. The DNA of the CDR3 is TGTGCCATCAGTGAACCGGGTGGCACTGAAGCTTTCTTT. It is translated as CAISEPGGTEAFF. The chain has TRBV10-3 and TRBJ1-1; D call uncertain. The CDR3 sequence is 13 residues long. Germline V CDR1 and CDR2: ENHRY, SYGVKD. Trimming removed 3 bases at V and 4 bases at J, with 9 bases between.

The J gene is TRBJ2-5, the V gene TRBV2; TRBD1 might be the D (5 bases). Germline assignment: CDR1 SNHLY and CDR2 FYNNEI. The CDR3 length is 13 residues. V was cut by 8 bases and J by 0 bases, with 10 bases left in between. The CDR3 here is CASLAGNQETQYF. CDR3 nucleotide sequence: TGTGCCAGCCTGGCAGGGAACCAAGAGACCCAGTACTTC.

As concerns this clone: Lacking the conserved final phenylalanine or tryptophan, this CDR3 likely reflects a read error. This chain links TRBV4-2 with TRBJ1-2, with TRBD1 identical over 10 bases. V was clipped by 0 bases and J by 2 bases; unmatched bases: 0. Germline CDR1 reads LGHNA; CDR2 reads YNFKEQ. The CDR3 sequence is 15 residues long. CDR3 sequence reads: CASSQETGGNYGYTL. The CDR3, as DNA: TGTGCCAGCAGCCAAGAGACAGGGGGCAACTATGGCTACACCCTC.

V gene TRBV28 combines with J gene TRBJ1-3, with a tentative D call TRBD1 (5 bases). The germline V gene has CDR1 MDHEN and CDR2 SYDVKM. This CDR3 comprises 15 residues. V lost 7 bases and J 2 bases, leaving 15 bases between the germline ends. Here the CDR3 reads CASTQRGRAGNTIYF. CDR3 DNA: TGTGCCAGCACCCAACGGGGGAGGGCTGGAAACACCATATATTTT.

The rearrangement links TRBV11-2 to TRBJ1-1; D is unresolved. Germline V gives CDR1 SGHAT, CDR2 FQNNGV. The CDR3 sequence is 11 residues long. V shed 2 bases and J shed 7 bases, with 5 bases lying between them. CDR3 DNA sequence: TGTGCCAGCAGCTTATACGGTGAAGCTTTCTTT. It encodes CASSLYGEAFF. Variable domain in full (rest from reference TRBV11-2 and TRBJ1-1): EAGVAQSPRYKIIEKRQSVAFWCNPISGHATLYWYQQILGQGPKLLIQFQNNGVVDDSQLPKDRFSAERLKGVDSTLKIQPAKLEDSAVYLCASSLYGEAFFGQGTRLTVV.

The rearrangement uses TRBV7-2 and TRBJ1-2, with 9 bases identical to TRBD1. This CDR3 is 15 amino acids long. In germline, CDR1 is SGHTA, CDR2 FQGNSA. Unmatched junction bases numbered 11, after V lost 4 bases and J lost 8 bases. CDR3: CASSSRGQGTGGYTF. Here the CDR3 DNA reads TGTGCCAGCAGCTCCAGGGGACAGGGAACGGGCGGCTACACCTTC. The full variable domain, in which reference TRBV7-2 and TRBJ1-2 provide the parts outside the CDR3, is GAGVSQSPSNKVTEKGKDVELRCDPISGHTALYWYRQSLGQGLEFLIYFQGNSAPDKSGLPSDRFSAERTGGSVSTLTIQRTQQEDSAVYLCASSSRGQGTGGYTFGSGTRLTVV.

CDR3 nucleotides: TGTGCCAGCGGTCCCCGGGCCGCTGGGGCCAACGTCCTGACTTTC. It yields the protein CASGPRAAGANVLTF. The chain uses TRBV28 and TRBJ2-6; D remains unclear. V lost 8 bases and J 2 bases, leaving 13 bases between the germline ends. The length of the CDR3 is 15 residues. Germline values: CDR1 MDHEN, CDR2 SYDVKM.

CDR3 in DNA: TGTGCCAGCAGCCAAGGTTTGGTTAACACCGGGGAGCTGTTTTTT. This codes for CASSQGLVNTGELFF. The genes are TRBV14 and TRBJ2-2, with no clear D. V lost 1 base, J lost 2 bases, and 8 bases lay in between. This CDR3 has 15 residues. Germline V gene data show CDR1 as SGHDN and CDR2 as FVKESK.

The rearrangement links TRBV27 to TRBJ1-5; D remains ambiguous. The CDR3 has 16 amino acids. In germline, CDR1 is MNHEY, CDR2 SMNVEV (reference sequence). Trimming stripped 5 bases from V and 1 base from J, with 15 bases between. CDR3 sequence reads: CASSGRNFRSNQPQHF. The CDR3 nucleotides are TGTGCCAGCAGTGGTAGGAACTTTAGGAGCAATCAGCCCCAGCATTTT.

The chain carries TRBV28 and TRBJ1-1; D remains unclear. This CDR3 contains 15 residues. Trimming took off 1 base at V and 0 bases at J, with 9 bases between the two ends. In germline, CDR1 is MDHEN, CDR2 SYDVKM. CDR3 sequence reads: CASSLSGVLNTEAFF. The CDR3 region has the DNA TGTGCCAGCAGTTTATCTGGGGTCCTGAACACTGAAGCTTTCTTT.

This chain connects TRBV6-5 to TRBJ1-3, with a possible D match to TRBD1 (6 bases). This CDR3 comprises 13 residues. V shed 5 bases and J shed 4 bases, with 9 bases lying between them. From germline, CDR1 is MNHEY and CDR2 SVGAGI. CDR3 in amino acids: CASSHRDGNTIYF. CDR3 in DNA: TGTGCCAGCAGTCACAGGGACGGAAACACCATATATTTT.

The rearrangement uses TRBV11-2 and TRBJ2-7; 7 nucleotides align to TRBD1. Germline CDR1 reads SGHAT; CDR2 reads FQNNGV. V trimming: 3 bases; J trimming: 2 bases; junction bases outside the gene matches: 10. The CDR3 extends over 16 amino acids. The CDR3, as DNA: TGTGCCAGCAGCTTTGTGGGACAGAAGATAGCCTACGAGCAGTACTTC. This sequence encodes CASSFVGQKIAYEQYF.

The rearrangement links TRBV3-1 (or the pseudogene TRBV3-2) to TRBJ1-4; D gene uncertain. The CDR3 runs to 18 residues. V was clipped by 5 bases and J by 0 bases, with 19 bases between them. CDR1 LGHDT and CDR2 YNNKEL come from the germline V gene (reference sequence). The CDR3 bases are TGTGCCAGCAGCATAAGATCTGGCGGAATAGCAACTAATGAAAAACTGTTTTTT. Protein product: CASSIRSGGIATNEKLFF.

The CDR3 reads CASRLRTGGNTIYF. DNA for the CDR3: TGTGCCAGCAGACTTCGGACAGGGGGAAACACCATATATTTT. The genes are TRBV6-5 and TRBJ1-3; 8 bases line up with TRBD1. The CDR3 extends over 14 amino acids. Germline assignment: CDR1 MNHEY and CDR2 SVGAGI. The V and J ends lost 6 bases and 4 bases, in that order; junction bases with no gene match: 5.

The rearrangement joins TRBV4-1 to TRBJ1-6; D is unresolved. Trimming left V 0 bases short and J 0 bases short, with 9 bases between. The CDR3 is 17 amino acids. The germline V gene has CDR1 MGHRA and CDR2 YSYEKL. The CDR3 DNA reads as TGCGCCAGCAGCCAAGAAGGGCGGAGCTCCTATAATTCACCCCTCCACTTT. Protein product: CASSQEGRSSYNSPLHF.

The rearrangement joins TRBV7-2 to TRBJ1-1, with unresolved D. CDR3 size: 12 residues. V dropped 5 bases and J dropped 2 bases, with 6 bases sitting between them. Germline V gives CDR1 SGHTA, CDR2 FQGNSA. The CDR3 is CASSRPNTEAFF. The CDR3 DNA is TGTGCCAGCAGCCGCCCTAACACTGAAGCTTTCTTT.

J is TRBJ1-1 and V is TRBV5-1; D possibly corresponds to TRBD1 (6 bases). The CDR3 has 14 residues. The ends were cut back, 5 bases at V and 5 bases at J, with 16 bases in the middle. The germline V gene has CDR1 SGHRS and CDR2 YFSETQ. The CDR3 DNA sequence: TGCGCCAGCAGAGGGGGGAATGGATGGACTGAAGCTTTCTTT. This gives the protein CASRGGNGWTEAFF.

The V call is TRBV7-8, the J call TRBJ1-5; 8 bases agree with TRBD1. Germline trimming cut 5 bases from V and 9 bases from J; bases unmatched to any gene: 12. Per the germline V gene, CDR1 is SGHVS and CDR2 is FQNEAQ. The CDR3 spans 15 residues. Here the CDR3 DNA reads TGTGCCAGCAGCGTAGAGACAGGGGCACTTCGGCCCCAGCATTTT. Its protein product is CASSVETGALRPQHF.

This chain joins TRBV4-1 and TRBJ2-5; D remains unclear. CDR1 is MGHRA, CDR2 YSYEKL, per germline. V lost 4 bases and J 5 bases, leaving 11 bases between the germline ends. The length of the CDR3 is 13 residues. CDR3 nucleotide sequence: TGCGCCAGCAGCCTGGTGGTAGTTGAGACCCAGTACTTC. Translation gives CASSLVVVETQYF.